This T cell receptor beta chain was obtained from a study of monozygotic twins with inflammatory bowel disease. Findings and limits, study-wide: Sharing of clonotypes with others was lower in IBD patients than in healthy twins, and this was especially so with disease activity. With inverse Simpson as the measure, TCRbeta diversity was lower in IBD patients than in healthy co-twins.

Germline lookup yields CDR1 SGHDT and CDR2 YYEEEE. This CDR3 has 13 amino acids. Blood samples of about 2.5 ml were drawn from every donor. RNA in its total form was extracted from whole blood, and T cells were not sorted. TCRdb processed the 5' RACE reads again and assigns one entry to each CDR3 protein, with no DNA. The ten top clones account for approximately 2.8%, within a sample of 300,000 to 400,000 distinct CDR3 sequences. A word on this clonotype: Its antigen is not known.

The rearrangement uses TRBV5-6 and TRBJ2-7; no DNA is available, so the TRBD1 call from TCRdb remains unchecked. The TCR comes from a human donor with ulcerative colitis or Crohn's disease, or a healthy co-twin of an affected twin (not recorded which). The sample was blood. The CDR3 here is CASSFLSRDEQYF. The whole variable domain, filled in from reference TRBV5-6 and TRBJ2-7, reads DAGVTQSPTHLIKTRGQQVTLRCSPKSGHDTVSWYQQALGQGPQFIFQYYEEEERQRGNFPDRFSGHQFPNYSSELNVNALLLGDSALYLCASSFLSRDEQYFGPGTRLTVT.